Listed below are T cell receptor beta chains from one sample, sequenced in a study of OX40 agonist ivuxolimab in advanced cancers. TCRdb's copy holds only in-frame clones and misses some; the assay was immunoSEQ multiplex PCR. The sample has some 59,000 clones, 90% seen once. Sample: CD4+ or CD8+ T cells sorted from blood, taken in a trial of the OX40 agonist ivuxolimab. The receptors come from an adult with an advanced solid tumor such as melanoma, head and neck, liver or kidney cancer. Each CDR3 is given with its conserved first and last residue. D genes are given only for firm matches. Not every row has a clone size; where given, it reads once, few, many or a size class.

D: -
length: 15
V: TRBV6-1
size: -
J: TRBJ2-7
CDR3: CASSEGAGAFYEQYF
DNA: TGTGCCAGCAGTGAAGGGGCAGGGGCCTTCTACGAGCAGTACTTC

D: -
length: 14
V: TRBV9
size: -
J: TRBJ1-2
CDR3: CASSVALGGGGYTF
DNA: TGTGCCAGCAGCGTAGCTCTAGGAGGGGGTGGCTACACCTTC

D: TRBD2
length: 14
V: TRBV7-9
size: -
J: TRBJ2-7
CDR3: CASTPSGGQYEQYF
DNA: TGTGCCAGCACCCCTTCGGGGGGGCAGTACGAGCAGTACTTC

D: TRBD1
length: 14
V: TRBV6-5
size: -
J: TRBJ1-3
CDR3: CASSSDRAGNTIYF
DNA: TGTGCCAGCAGTTCCGACAGGGCTGGAAACACCATATATTTT

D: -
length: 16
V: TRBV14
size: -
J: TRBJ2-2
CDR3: CASSQDRLANTGELFF
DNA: TGTGCCAGCAGCCAAGATCGACTAGCGAACACCGGGGAGCTGTTTTTT

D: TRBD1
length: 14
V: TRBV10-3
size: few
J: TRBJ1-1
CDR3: CAIRVRDRGTEAFF
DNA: TGTGCCATCAGAGTCCGGGACAGGGGGACTGAAGCTTTCTTT

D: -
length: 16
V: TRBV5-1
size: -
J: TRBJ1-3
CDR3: CASSLAPAVSGNTIYF
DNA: TGCGCCAGCAGCTTGGCCCCGGCCGTCTCTGGAAACACCATATATTTT

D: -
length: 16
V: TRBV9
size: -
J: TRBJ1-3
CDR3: CASSATGRGSGNTIYF
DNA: TGTGCCAGCAGCGCCACCGGCAGGGGCTCTGGAAACACCATATATTTT

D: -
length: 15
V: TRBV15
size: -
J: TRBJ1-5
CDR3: CATSISYRAGQPQHF
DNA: TGTGCCACCAGCATTAGTTACAGGGCGGGTCAGCCCCAGCATTTT

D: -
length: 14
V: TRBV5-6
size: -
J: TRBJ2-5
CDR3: CASRHRRVRETQYF
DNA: TGTGCCAGCAGGCACCGACGAGTGCGGGAGACCCAGTACTTC

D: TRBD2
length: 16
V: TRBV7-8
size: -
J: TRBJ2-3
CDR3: CASSLRDPGGTDTQYF
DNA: TGTGCCAGCAGCTTACGGGATCCGGGGGGGACAGATACGCAGTATTTT